This T cell receptor beta chain appears in the sequencing data of a study of T-cell memory formation after mild COVID-19. The table lists this clonotype with many counts. What it recognizes is unknown. TCRdb called the 5' RACE reads again in MiXCR, with one record for every CDR3 protein. The sample carries under 600,000 distinct CDR3 sequences, about 20% recorded once. Study conclusions and caveats: Pre-infection memory contained some responding clones, which suggested that cross-reactive memory had joined.

The CDR3 length is 15 residues. Trimming cost V 6 bases and J 0 bases, with 12 bases left between them. The source is an adult woman who had mild COVID-19 (a few samples of this study predate the infection). Cell type and time point are not known. V is TRBV12-3 or TRBV12-4 and J is TRBJ2-1; no clear D gene. The specimen was PBMCs or a T cell subset sorted from them (not recorded which). CDR3 sequence reads: CASSHYSNSYNEQFF. In nucleotides, the CDR3 is TGTGCCAGCAGCCACTATTCAAACTCCTACAATGAGCAGTTCTTC.